Reported below is one T cell receptor (beta chain). This entry comes from a study of shared clonotypes between healthy human individuals. Study summary: The plates for each donor numbered three CD4 naive, three CD4 memory, two CD8 naive and one CD8 memory.

CDR1 is MGHDK, CDR2 SYGVNS, per germline. V trimming: 2 bases; J trimming: 3 bases; junction bases outside the gene matches: 4. This CDR3 is 15 amino acids long. Several immunoSEQ plates held equal portions of the genomic DNA taken from each subset. Profiled with immunoSEQ multiplex PCR; TCRdb holds only in-frame clones, not every one. This sample yields some 580,000 clones, of which roughly 97% are seen a single time; around 0.057% belongs to the top ten. The specimen was naive CD4+ T cells sorted from blood. Subset defined: CD45RA+ positively selected. The receptor was isolated from a woman aged 25 to 39 in good health. V and J are TRBV25-1 and TRBJ1-3; TRBD1 aligns across 7 bases. Here the CDR3 reads CASSELGTVGNTIYF. In nucleotides, the CDR3 is TGTGCCAGCAGTGAACTCGGGACAGTTGGAAACACCATATATTTT.